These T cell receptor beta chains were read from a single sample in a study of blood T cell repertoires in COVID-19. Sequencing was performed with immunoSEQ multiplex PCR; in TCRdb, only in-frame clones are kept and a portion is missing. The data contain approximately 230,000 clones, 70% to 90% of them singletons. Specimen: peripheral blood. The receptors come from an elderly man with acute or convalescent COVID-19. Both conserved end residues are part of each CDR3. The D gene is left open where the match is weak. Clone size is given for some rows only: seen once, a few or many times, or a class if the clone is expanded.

TGTGCCAGCAGCTTAGCGCGGGCAGCAACTGAAGCTTTCTTT,CASSLARAATEAFF,.,TRBJ1-1,.,TRBV7-9
TGTGCCAGCAGCGTAGGGGTTCAGGGAAATCAGCCCCAGCATTTT,CASSVGVQGNQPQHF,.,TRBJ1-5,.,TRBV9
TGTGCCACCAGCTACAGCCGAAGATCACCCCTCCACTTT,CATSYSRRSPLHF,.,TRBJ1-6,once,TRBV15
TGCGCCAGCACCCTATCGTGGACAGCCAACTATGGCTACACCTTC,CASTLSWTANYGYTF,.,TRBJ1-2,.,TRBV4-1
TGTGCCAGCAGCCTCAGGGGGGCAGCTTTCTTT,CASSLRGAAFF,TRBD1,TRBJ1-1,few,TRBV28
TGTGCCAGCAGCTTGCTTGAGAAGGGACTAGCGGGAGTACGGGAGCAGTACTTC,CASSLLEKGLAGVREQYF,TRBD2,TRBJ2-7,.,TRBV5-6
TGCGCCAGCAGCCCTAGGACAGAGAACACTGAAGCTTTCTTT,CASSPRTENTEAFF,.,TRBJ1-1,.,TRBV5-1
TGCGCCAGCAGCTTGGGTCAGGGGAGCACAGATACGCAGTATTTT,CASSLGQGSTDTQYF,.,TRBJ2-3,.,TRBV5-1
TGTGCCAGCAGCGGAGACGGGGGGACAGATACGCAGTATTTT,CASSGDGGTDTQYF,TRBD2,TRBJ2-3,.,TRBV2
TGCGCCAGCAGCCCGACCCAGGCGGGAGATACGCAGTATTTT,CASSPTQAGDTQYF,.,TRBJ2-3,.,TRBV5-1
TGTGCCAGCAGTCCCCTTCCAGGGTGGGGAACAGATACGCAGTATTTT,CASSPLPGWGTDTQYF,.,TRBJ2-3,once,TRBV28
TGTGCCAGCAGCCCCGGACAGGGGGAAGGCTATGGCTACACCTTC,CASSPGQGEGYGYTF,TRBD1,TRBJ1-2,.,TRBV7-9
TGTGCCAGCAGCGTAGTTGCGGGGGGGTACAATGAGCAGTTCTTC,CASSVVAGGYNEQFF,TRBD2,TRBJ2-1,.,TRBV9
TGTGCCAGCGGTACAGGGGCCTACAATGAGCAGTTCTTC,CASGTGAYNEQFF,TRBD1,TRBJ2-1,once,TRBV27
TGTGCCAGCAGCCAGCGACAGGGGACTCTGGGGAACTCTGGAAACACCATATATTTT,CASSQRQGTLGNSGNTIYF,TRBD1,TRBJ1-3,few,TRBV3-1/TRBV3-2
TGTGCCAGCAGCTTGTTCCTAGCGAGACAAGAGACCCAGTACTTC,CASSLFLARQETQYF,.,TRBJ2-5,.,TRBV5-6
TGTGCCAGCAGCTTAGCGGGACAGGGGGGCCACACCGGGGAGCTGTTTTTT,CASSLAGQGGHTGELFF,TRBD1,TRBJ2-2,.,TRBV5-6
TGTGCCAGCATCAGGGGAGATATTGGCTACACCTTC,CASIRGDIGYTF,.,TRBJ1-2,.,TRBV2
TGTGCCAGCAGTGGTTCCCCCTTCCTTACAGGGGTCAATCAGCCCCAGCATTTT,CASSGSPFLTGVNQPQHF,TRBD1,TRBJ1-5,.,TRBV2
TGCAGCGTTGGACTGGATAGCAATCAGCCCCAGCATTTT,CSVGLDSNQPQHF,.,TRBJ1-5,few,TRBV29-1
TGTGCCAGCAGTTCCAGATCTACCGACAGCCACTATGGCTACACCTTC,CASSSRSTDSHYGYTF,.,TRBJ1-2,.,TRBV6-6
TGTGCCACCGAGGGAGGGATCCCCTACGAGCAGTACTTC,CATEGGIPYEQYF,TRBD2,TRBJ2-7,.,TRBV6-5
TGTGCCAGCAGCCCAAGACAGGGGTTCCTCTCTGGAAACACCATATATTTT,CASSPRQGFLSGNTIYF,TRBD1,TRBJ1-3,.,TRBV9
TGTGCCAGCATTATCGGGACAGCGAATTCACCCCTCCACTTT,CASIIGTANSPLHF,TRBD1,TRBJ1-6,.,TRBV2
TGCGCCAGCAGCTTCTCCCTGAACACTGAAGCTTTCTTT,CASSFSLNTEAFF,.,TRBJ1-1,.,TRBV5-1
TGCGCCAGCAGCCAACCATGGGCTAGCGGGACTATGAGGGGGGGCAATGAGCAGTTCTTC,CASSQPWASGTMRGGNEQFF,TRBD2,TRBJ2-1,.,TRBV4-1
TGTGCCAGCAGCGTAGCAGACGGGAATGAGCAGTTCTTC,CASSVADGNEQFF,.,TRBJ2-1,.,TRBV9
TGTGCCAGCTCACCAAGAGACTTACTTAATTCACCCCTCCACTTT,CASSPRDLLNSPLHF,.,TRBJ1-6,few,TRBV18
TGTGCCAGTAGACCGGGACAGAATAACTATGGCTACACCTTC,CASRPGQNNYGYTF,TRBD1,TRBJ1-2,.,TRBV19
TGTGCCAGCAGCTCGGACAGCTTCTCTGGAAACACCATATATTTT,CASSSDSFSGNTIYF,.,TRBJ1-3,.,TRBV5-5
TGTGCCAGCAGCTTGGTATTAGCCGTCTACGAGCAGTACTTC,CASSLVLAVYEQYF,.,TRBJ2-7,.,TRBV5-8
TGTGCCAGCTTTTCTAGCGGGAGCGTCACAGATACGCAGTATTTT,CASFSSGSVTDTQYF,TRBD2,TRBJ2-3,.,TRBV28
TGCGCCAGCAGCTTCGGGACAGGGGGCAACTCTAATGAAAAACTGTTTTTT,CASSFGTGGNSNEKLFF,TRBD1,TRBJ1-4,.,TRBV5-1
TGTGCCAGCAGTAGGAGGGGACAGGGGGGCAATCAGCCCCAGCATTTT,CASSRRGQGGNQPQHF,TRBD1,TRBJ1-5,.,TRBV6-2/TRBV6-3
TGTGCCAGCAGCTCGAGTGCCTATGGCTACACCTTC,CASSSSAYGYTF,.,TRBJ1-2,.,TRBV5-6
TGTGCCAGCAGCCTCGACACCGCCGGCTACACCTTC,CASSLDTAGYTF,.,TRBJ1-2,.,TRBV5-4
TGCGCCAGCAGCTTGGCGGGACAGCGCACAGATACGCAGTATTTT,CASSLAGQRTDTQYF,TRBD1,TRBJ2-3,.,TRBV5-1
TGTGCCAGCAGTGATCCGGGACAGGGGGGCCCTAACTATGGCTACACCTTC,CASSDPGQGGPNYGYTF,TRBD1,TRBJ1-2,.,TRBV6-1
TGTGCCAGCAGCGTCTTCGACAACTCCTACAATGAGCAGTTCTTC,CASSVFDNSYNEQFF,.,TRBJ2-1,.,TRBV9
TGTGCCGGCGCCCGTCGGGACAGGGCCCTTGAGCCCCAGCATTTT,CAGARRDRALEPQHF,TRBD1,TRBJ1-5,.,TRBV28
TGTGCCAGCAGCTTGGAACAGGCTGCTGGAAACACCATATATTTT,CASSLEQAAGNTIYF,.,TRBJ1-3,.,TRBV5-4
TGTGCCAGCAGCTTCGAGGCACCGGGGCAGTACTTC,CASSFEAPGQYF,.,TRBJ2-7,.,TRBV7-9
TGTGCCAGCAGCATAAAGGGAGTCTCTGGAAACACCATATATTTT,CASSIKGVSGNTIYF,.,TRBJ1-3,.,TRBV5-8
TGTGCCAGCAGCTCCACTAGCGGGGGGAACGAGCAGTACTTC,CASSSTSGGNEQYF,TRBD2,TRBJ2-7,.,TRBV11-2
TGTGCCAGCAGCCTTGCGGTCGCCGGGGAGCTGTTTTTT,CASSLAVAGELFF,.,TRBJ2-2,.,TRBV7-3